The subject of this entry is one T cell receptor beta chain. Its cognate antigen is unknown. This entry comes from a study of T-cell memory formation after mild COVID-19. MiXCR, applied by TCRdb to the 5' RACE reads, yields one record per CDR3 protein. This table holds 150,000 to 200,000 distinct CDR3 sequences, about 9.9% found once. Study-wide results and caveats: Within pre-infection memory, some responding clones were found, suggesting cross-reactive memory joined. Later expanders leaned CD4+, whereas day 15 to 85 contracting clones were balanced CD4/CD8. Second-wave clones reaching peak frequency on day 37 lacked confirmed SARS-CoV-2 specificity.

Specimen: PBMCs or a T cell subset sorted from them (not recorded which). This receptor was obtained from a man in his late teens or twenties who had mild COVID-19 (a few samples of this study predate the infection). Cell type and time point are not known.

CDR3 residues: CAISGDSNYEQYF. The DNA for the CDR3 is TGTGCCATCAGTGGGGACAGCAACTACGAGCAGTACTTC. This chain joins TRBV10-3 and TRBJ2-7; TRBD1 aligns across 7 bases. Germline loops: CDR1 ENHRY, CDR2 SYGVKD. V trimming: 4 bases; J trimming: 3 bases; junction bases outside the gene matches: 3. The CDR3 is 13 amino acids.